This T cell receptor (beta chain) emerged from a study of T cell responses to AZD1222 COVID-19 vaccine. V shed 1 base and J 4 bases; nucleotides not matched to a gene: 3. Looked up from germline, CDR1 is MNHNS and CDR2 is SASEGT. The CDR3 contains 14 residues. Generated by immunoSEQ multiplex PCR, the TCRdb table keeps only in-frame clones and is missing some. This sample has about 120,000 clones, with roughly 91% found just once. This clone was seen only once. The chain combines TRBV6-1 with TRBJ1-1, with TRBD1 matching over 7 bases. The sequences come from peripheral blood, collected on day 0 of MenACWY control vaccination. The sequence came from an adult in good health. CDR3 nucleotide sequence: TGTGCCAGCAGTGAAGACAGGGGCGGCACTGAAGCTTTCTTT. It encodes CASSEDRGGTEAFF.